This passage covers 19 T cell receptor beta chains from one sample sequenced in a study of blood T cells in healthy people across ages. Next came a second PCR, run for about 7 to 12 cycles, which used a sample-barcoded 5' primer along with a J-beta primer mix. TCRdb passed the 5' RACE reads through MiXCR, listing each CDR3 protein once. The sample consists of hundreds of thousands of distinct CDR3 sequences, roughly 43% of them appearing once. The specimen sequenced was blood. The receptors here all came from a woman aged 60-70 years in good health.

J is TRBJ2-7 and V is TRBV5-1, with TRBD2 matching over 9 bases. Germline values: CDR1 SGHRS, CDR2 YFSETQ. This CDR3 is 15 amino acids long. The V gene end was trimmed by 1 base and the J gene end by 7 bases; junction bases not matched to a gene: 9. The CDR3 region has the DNA TGCGCCAGCAGCTTGCGTAGCGGGGGTTTGGATGAGCAGTACTTC. Amino acids: CASSLRSGGLDEQYF.

The J gene is TRBJ2-5, the V gene TRBV12-3 or TRBV12-4, with D possibly being TRBD1 or TRBD2 (9 bases each). V gave up 4 bases and J gave up 2 bases, with 17 bases separating them. The CDR3 loop spans 16 amino acids. In DNA, the CDR3 is TGTGCCAGCAGTTCGGGACAGGGACTAGCTCAAGAGACCCAGTACTTC. Its translation is CASSSGQGLAQETQYF.

This clonotype was counted at least ten times. The genes are TRBV7-6 and TRBJ2-7, with 12 bases fitting TRBD2. This CDR3 has 16 residues. V dropped 4 bases and J dropped 0; count of bases not matched to a gene: 4. CDR1 SGHVS and CDR2 FNYEAQ come from the germline V gene. In DNA, the CDR3 is TGTGCCAGCAGCTACCCGGGACTAGCGGGCTCCTACGAGCAGTACTTC. Translated, it gives CASSYPGLAGSYEQYF.

The V call is TRBV7-2, the J call TRBJ2-3; D is unresolved. There are 19 residues in the CDR3. Germline V gene sequence: CDR1 SGHTA, CDR2 FQGNSA. V lost 3 bases and J lost 5, with 27 bases in between. The CDR3 is CASSLKALIFSQIRDTQYF. DNA for the CDR3: TGTGCCAGCAGCTTGAAAGCGTTAATTTTCTCACAGATTAGAGATACGCAGTATTTT.

This clonotype showed up just a few times. V and J are TRBV27 and TRBJ2-4, with 8 positions matching TRBD1. The J segment lost 7 bases and the V segment lost 5 bases, leaving 10 bases of the junction unmatched. The CDR3 has 15 amino acids. CDR1 is MNHEY, CDR2 SMNVEV, per germline (reference sequence). CDR3 protein: CASSPRTGLRNIQYF. In DNA form, the CDR3 reads TGTGCCAGCAGTCCGCGGACAGGGTTAAGGAACATTCAGTACTTC.

The sample holds many counts of this clonotype. This chain joins TRBV25-1 and TRBJ2-1; TRBD2 matches at 13 bases. The CDR3 is 17 amino acids. In germline, CDR1 is MGHDK, CDR2 SYGVNS. The junction had 3 bases not matched to a gene; V was cut back by 0 bases and J by 4 bases. CDR3 nucleotides: TGTGCCAGCAGTGAATATCGACTAGCGGGGGGATACAATGAGCAGTTCTTC. It translates to CASSEYRLAGGYNEQFF.

On this clonotype itself: A much larger clone differs by one base, so this may be a read error. The genes are TRBV29-1 and TRBJ2-5, with D perhaps matching TRBD1 or TRBD2 (7 bases each). Germline loops: CDR1 SQVTM, CDR2 ANQGSEA. CDR3 length equals 13 residues. The CDR3 reads CSVWGGGQEIQYF. CDR3 DNA sequence: TGCAGCGTTTGGGGAGGGGGCCAAGAGATCCAGTACTTC.

This clonotype was found a few times. The rearrangement uses TRBV7-6 and TRBJ1-5; TRBD1 aligns across 7 bases. V shed 1 base, J shed 3 bases, and the junction held 9 bases outside the gene matches. The CDR3 runs 17 residues. Germline CDR1 is SGHVS and CDR2 is FNYEAQ. The CDR3: CASSLEGGRRTNQPQHF. CDR3 sequence (DNA): TGTGCCAGCAGCTTAGAAGGGGGCCGCCGTACCAATCAGCCCCAGCATTTT.

The V and J genes are TRBV4-3 and TRBJ2-4, with TRBD2 matching over 11 bases. Looked up from germline, CDR1 is LGHNA and CDR2 is YSLEER. The CDR3 spans 18 residues. The V gene end was trimmed by 4 bases and the J gene end by 6 bases; junction bases not matched to a gene: 14. The CDR3 coding sequence is TGCGCCAGCAGCCTGGGACTAGCGGAGGGGGGAGGGGCAAACATTCAGTACTTC. Its translation is CASSLGLAEGGGANIQYF.

Concerning this clonotype: This may come from a read error, since a much larger clone is one base off. V gene TRBV7-2 combines with J gene TRBJ2-5; 9 nucleotides align to TRBD2. The J call is in doubt because the DNA end fits TRBJ2-1 better. This CDR3 has 15 residues. Germline CDR1 SGHTA, CDR2 FQGNSA. The CDR3 reads CASSASGTSGETQFF. The DNA of the CDR3 is TGTGCCAGCAGTGCTAGCGGGACCTCCGGTGAGACCCAGTTCTTC.

This chain uses TRBV4-3 with TRBJ2-1; 9 bases align to TRBD2. This CDR3 contains 17 residues. Germline CDR1 LGHNA, CDR2 YSLEER. The trim removed 3 bases at V and 3 bases at J, leaving 9 bases unmatched. CDR3 protein: CASSHFAGTSNYNEQFF. In nucleotides, the CDR3 is TGCGCCAGCAGCCACTTCGCCGGGACTAGCAACTACAATGAGCAGTTCTTC.

The chain joins TRBV6-2 or TRBV6-3 to TRBJ2-1; D is perhaps TRBD2 (6 bases). Looked up from germline, CDR1 is MNHEY and CDR2 is SVGEGT. V lost 6 bases and J lost 2, with 20 bases in between. CDR3 length equals 17 residues. CDR3 sequence reads: CASSHGRRGQAYNEQFF. The CDR3 DNA is TGTGCCAGCAGCCACGGGCGGCGGGGCCAAGCCTACAATGAGCAGTTCTTC.

Note on this clonotype: Germline is not matched at one junction end, which may reflect a read error. The rearrangement joins TRBV4-2 to TRBJ1-2, with D maybe TRBD1 (6 bases). Germline CDR1 LGHNA, CDR2 YNFKEQ. The CDR3 runs 16 residues. Here the CDR3 reads CASSREAAGVGYGCTF. The CDR3 DNA reads as TGTGCCAGCAGCCGAGAAGCGGCAGGGGTGGGCTATGGCTGCACCTTC.

Points on this clonotype: One end of the junction does not line up with germline, which may come from a read error. This sequence joins TRBV6-5 and TRBJ1-6; TRBD1 might be the D (6 bases). The CDR3 length is 15 residues. In germline, CDR1 is MNHEY, CDR2 SVGAGI. CDR3 sequence reads: CASSYSKGVNSPPHF. The CDR3 region has the DNA TGTGCCAGCAGTTACTCGAAGGGGGTTAATTCACCCCCCCACTTT.

J is TRBJ2-5 and V is TRBV12-3 or TRBV12-4, with TRBD2 identical over 12 bases. Trimming cost V 2 bases and J 1 base; bases outside gene matches: 5. This CDR3 is 17 amino acids long. For the CDR3, the DNA is TGTGCCAGCAGTTTACTGCTAGCGGGGGGGTCCCAAGAGACCCAGTACTTC. It specifies CASSLLLAGGSQETQYF.

The chain carries TRBV5-1 and TRBJ1-1; weak D call: TRBD1 (6 bases). The V and J ends lost 0 bases and 8 bases respectively, with 14 bases between them. Per germline, CDR1 SGHRS and CDR2 YFSETQ. This CDR3 is 14 amino acids long. CDR3 residues: CASSLGDNQREAFF. The CDR3 DNA is TGCGCCAGCAGCTTGGGGGACAACCAACGAGAAGCTTTCTTT.

The CDR3 DNA sequence: TGCAGTGCTAGACCCCACCGAGGGGGGCGAGAGACCCAGTACTTC. It is translated as CSARPHRGGRETQYF. The chain joins TRBV20-1 to TRBJ2-5, with D perhaps TRBD1 or TRBD2 (6 bases each). Per the germline V gene, CDR1 is DFQATT and CDR2 is SNEGSKA (reference sequence). The germline V and J ends were trimmed by 2 bases and 4 bases, with 17 bases remaining between them. This CDR3 spans 15 amino acids.

The count of this clonotype is one. Germline and junction disagree at one end, which may indicate a read error. This sequence joins TRBV2 and TRBJ2-7; 11 bases align to TRBD1. CDR1 and CDR2 (germline): SNHLY, FYNNEI. The CDR3 covers 14 residues. As DNA, the CDR3 is TGTGCCAGCAGAGGGGACAGGGGGAACTACGAGCATTACTTC. Amino acids: CASRGDRGNYEHYF.

The chain couples TRBV21-1 to TRBJ2-3; the table gives TRBD1 as D, unverified against the DNA. TRBV21-1 is a documented pseudogene. This CDR3 contains 18 residues. The CDR3 loop is CASSTDLPDRGSTDTQYF. CDR3 coding DNA: TGTGCCAGCAGCACCGATTTGCCGGACAGGGGTAGCACAGATACGCAGTATTTT.